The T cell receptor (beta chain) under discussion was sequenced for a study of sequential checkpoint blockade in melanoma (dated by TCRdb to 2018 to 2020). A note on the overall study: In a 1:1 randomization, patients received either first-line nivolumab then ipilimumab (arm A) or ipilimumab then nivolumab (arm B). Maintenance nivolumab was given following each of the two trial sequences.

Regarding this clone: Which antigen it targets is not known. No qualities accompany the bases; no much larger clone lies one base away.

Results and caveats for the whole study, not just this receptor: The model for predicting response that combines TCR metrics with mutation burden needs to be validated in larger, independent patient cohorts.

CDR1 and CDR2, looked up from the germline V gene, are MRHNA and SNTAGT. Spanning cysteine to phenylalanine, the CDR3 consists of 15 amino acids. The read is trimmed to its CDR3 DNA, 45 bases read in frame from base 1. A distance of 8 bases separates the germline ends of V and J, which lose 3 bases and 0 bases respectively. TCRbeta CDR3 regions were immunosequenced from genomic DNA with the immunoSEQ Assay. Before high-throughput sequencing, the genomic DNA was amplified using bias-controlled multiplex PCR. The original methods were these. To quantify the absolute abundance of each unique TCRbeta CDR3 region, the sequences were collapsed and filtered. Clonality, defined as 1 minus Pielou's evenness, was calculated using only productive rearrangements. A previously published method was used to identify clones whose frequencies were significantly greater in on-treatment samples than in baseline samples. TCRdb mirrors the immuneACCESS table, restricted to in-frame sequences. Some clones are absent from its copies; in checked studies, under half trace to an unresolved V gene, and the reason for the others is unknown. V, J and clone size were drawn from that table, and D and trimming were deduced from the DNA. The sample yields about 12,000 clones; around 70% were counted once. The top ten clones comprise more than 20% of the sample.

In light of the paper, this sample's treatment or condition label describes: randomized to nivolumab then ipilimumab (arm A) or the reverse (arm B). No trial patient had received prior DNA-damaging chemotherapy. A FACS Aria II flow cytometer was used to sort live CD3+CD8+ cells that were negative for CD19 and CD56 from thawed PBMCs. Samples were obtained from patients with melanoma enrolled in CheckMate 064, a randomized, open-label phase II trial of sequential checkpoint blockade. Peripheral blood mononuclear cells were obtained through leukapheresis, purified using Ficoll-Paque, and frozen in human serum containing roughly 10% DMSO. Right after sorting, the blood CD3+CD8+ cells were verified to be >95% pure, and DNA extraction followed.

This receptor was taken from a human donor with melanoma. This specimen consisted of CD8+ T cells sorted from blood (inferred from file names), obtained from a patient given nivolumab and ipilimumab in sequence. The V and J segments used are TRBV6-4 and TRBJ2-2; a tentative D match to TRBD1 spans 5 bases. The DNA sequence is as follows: TGTGCCAGCAGTGAAGGGGTTTCGAACACCGGGGAGCTGTTTTTT. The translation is CASSEGVSNTGELFF.